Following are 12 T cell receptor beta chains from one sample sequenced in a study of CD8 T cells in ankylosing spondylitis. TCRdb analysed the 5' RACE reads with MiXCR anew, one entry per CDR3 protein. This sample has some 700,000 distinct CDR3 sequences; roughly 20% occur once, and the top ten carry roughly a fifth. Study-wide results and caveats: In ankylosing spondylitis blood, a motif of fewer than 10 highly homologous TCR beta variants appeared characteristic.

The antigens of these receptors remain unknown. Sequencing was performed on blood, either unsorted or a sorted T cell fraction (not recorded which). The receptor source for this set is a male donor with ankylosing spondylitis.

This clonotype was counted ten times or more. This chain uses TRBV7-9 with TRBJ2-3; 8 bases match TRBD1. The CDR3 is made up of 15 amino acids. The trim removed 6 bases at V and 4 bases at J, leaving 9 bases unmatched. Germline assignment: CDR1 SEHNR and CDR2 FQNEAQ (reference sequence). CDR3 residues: CASSPGQGWADTQYF. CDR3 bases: TGTGCCAGCAGTCCTGGACAGGGTTGGGCAGATACGCAGTATTTT.

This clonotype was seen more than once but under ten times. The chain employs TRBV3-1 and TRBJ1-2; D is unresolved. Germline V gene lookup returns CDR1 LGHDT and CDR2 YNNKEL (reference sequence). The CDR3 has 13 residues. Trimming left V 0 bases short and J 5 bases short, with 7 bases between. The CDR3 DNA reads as TGTGCCAGCAGCCAAGACCAGGTTTATGGCTACACCTTC. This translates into CASSQDQVYGYTF.

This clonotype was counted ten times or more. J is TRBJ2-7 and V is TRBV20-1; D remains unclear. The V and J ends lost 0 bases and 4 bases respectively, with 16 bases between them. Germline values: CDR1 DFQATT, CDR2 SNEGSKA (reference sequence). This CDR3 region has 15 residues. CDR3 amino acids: CSARDHSVPEYEQYF. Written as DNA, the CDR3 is TGCAGTGCTAGAGATCATTCGGTACCAGAGTACGAGCAGTACTTC.

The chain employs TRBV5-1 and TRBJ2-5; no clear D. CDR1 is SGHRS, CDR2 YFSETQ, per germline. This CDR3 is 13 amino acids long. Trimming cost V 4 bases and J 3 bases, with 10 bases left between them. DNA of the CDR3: TGCGCCAGCAGCCCCTGGGCCGAAGAGACCCAGTACTTC. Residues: CASSPWAEETQYF.

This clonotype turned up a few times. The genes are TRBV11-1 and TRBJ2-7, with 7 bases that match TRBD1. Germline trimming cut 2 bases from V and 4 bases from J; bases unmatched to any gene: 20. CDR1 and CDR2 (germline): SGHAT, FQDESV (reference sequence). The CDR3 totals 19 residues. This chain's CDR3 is CASSLTGTVNSNNRYEQYF. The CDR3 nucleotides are TGTGCCAGCAGCTTAACCGGGACAGTGAATTCCAACAACCGTTACGAGCAGTACTTC.

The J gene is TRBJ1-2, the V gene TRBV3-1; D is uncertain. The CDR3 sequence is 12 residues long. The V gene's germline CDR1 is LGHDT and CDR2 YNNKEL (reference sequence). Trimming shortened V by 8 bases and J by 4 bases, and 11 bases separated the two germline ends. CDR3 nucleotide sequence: TGTGCCAGCCTAGGGTGGACCTATGGCTACACCTTC. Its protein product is CASLGWTYGYTF.

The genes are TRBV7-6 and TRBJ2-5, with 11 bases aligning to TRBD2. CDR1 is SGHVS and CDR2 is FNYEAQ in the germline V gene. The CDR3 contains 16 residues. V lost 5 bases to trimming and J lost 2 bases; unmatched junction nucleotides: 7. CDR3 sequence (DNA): TGTGCCAGCAGCGCTCGGGGACTAGCGGTGCAAGAGACCCAGTACTTC. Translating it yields CASSARGLAVQETQYF.

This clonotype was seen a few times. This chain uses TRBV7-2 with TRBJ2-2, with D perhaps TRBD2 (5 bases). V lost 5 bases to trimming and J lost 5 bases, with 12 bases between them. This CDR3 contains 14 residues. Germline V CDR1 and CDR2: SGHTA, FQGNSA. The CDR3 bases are TGTGCCAGCAGCCGATGGGGAGAAACCGGGGAGCTGTTTTTT. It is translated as CASSRWGETGELFF.

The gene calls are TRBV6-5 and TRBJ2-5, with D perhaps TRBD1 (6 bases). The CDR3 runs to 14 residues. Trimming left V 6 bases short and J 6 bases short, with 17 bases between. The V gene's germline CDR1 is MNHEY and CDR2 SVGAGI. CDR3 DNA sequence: TGTGCCAGCAGCTTACGGCAGGGGACGAAGACCCAGTACTTC. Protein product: CASSLRQGTKTQYF.

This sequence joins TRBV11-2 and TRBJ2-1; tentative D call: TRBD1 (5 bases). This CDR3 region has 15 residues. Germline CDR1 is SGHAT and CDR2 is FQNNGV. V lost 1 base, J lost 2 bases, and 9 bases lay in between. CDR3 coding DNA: TGTGCCAGCAGCTTAGGGCTCAGGGCCTACAATGAGCAGTTCTTC. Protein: CASSLGLRAYNEQFF.

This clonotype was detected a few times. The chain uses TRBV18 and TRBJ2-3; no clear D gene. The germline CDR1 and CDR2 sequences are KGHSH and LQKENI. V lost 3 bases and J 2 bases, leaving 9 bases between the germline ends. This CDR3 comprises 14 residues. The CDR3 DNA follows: TGTGCCAGCTCACCCGTATACCACACAGATACGCAGTATTTT. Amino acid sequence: CASSPVYHTDTQYF.

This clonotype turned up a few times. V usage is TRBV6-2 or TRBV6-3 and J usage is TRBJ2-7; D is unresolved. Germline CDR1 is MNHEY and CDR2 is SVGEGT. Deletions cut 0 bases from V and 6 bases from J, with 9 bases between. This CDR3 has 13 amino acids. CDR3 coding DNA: TGTGCCAGCAGTTACTCGGATCCTGGCGAGCAGTACTTC. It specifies CASSYSDPGEQYF.